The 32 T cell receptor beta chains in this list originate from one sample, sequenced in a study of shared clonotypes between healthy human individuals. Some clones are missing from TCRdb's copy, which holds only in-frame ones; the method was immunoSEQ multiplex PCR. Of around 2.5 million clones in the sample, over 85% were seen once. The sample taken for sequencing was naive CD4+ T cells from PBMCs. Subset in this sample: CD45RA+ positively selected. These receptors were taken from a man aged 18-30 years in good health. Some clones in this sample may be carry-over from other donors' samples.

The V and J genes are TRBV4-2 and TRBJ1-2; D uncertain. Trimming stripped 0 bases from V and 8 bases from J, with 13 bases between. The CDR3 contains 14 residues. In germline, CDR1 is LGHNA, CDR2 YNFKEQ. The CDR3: CASSQEEGLRGYTF. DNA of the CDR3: TGTGCCAGCAGCCAAGAAGAAGGGTTGCGCGGCTACACCTTC.

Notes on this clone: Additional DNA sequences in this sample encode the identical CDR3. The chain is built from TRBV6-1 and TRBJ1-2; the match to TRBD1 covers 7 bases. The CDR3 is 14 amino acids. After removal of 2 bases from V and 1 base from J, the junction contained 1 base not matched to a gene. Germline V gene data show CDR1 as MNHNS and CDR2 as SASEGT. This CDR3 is CASSEQGDNYGYTF. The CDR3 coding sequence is TGTGCCAGCAGTGAACAGGGGGATAACTATGGCTACACCTTC.

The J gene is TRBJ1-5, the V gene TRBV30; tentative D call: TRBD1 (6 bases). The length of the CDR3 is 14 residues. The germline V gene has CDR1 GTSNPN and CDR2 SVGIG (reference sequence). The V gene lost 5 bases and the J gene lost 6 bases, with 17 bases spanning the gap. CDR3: CAWESMGAGQPQHF. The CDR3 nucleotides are TGTGCCTGGGAGAGCATGGGGGCGGGTCAGCCCCAGCATTTT. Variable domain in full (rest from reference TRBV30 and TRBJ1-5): SQTIHQWPATLVQPVGSPLSLECTVEGTSNPNLYWYRQAAGRGLQLLFYSVGIGQISSEVPQNLSASRPQDRQFILSSKKLLLSDSGFYLCAWESMGAGQPQHFGDGTRLSIL.

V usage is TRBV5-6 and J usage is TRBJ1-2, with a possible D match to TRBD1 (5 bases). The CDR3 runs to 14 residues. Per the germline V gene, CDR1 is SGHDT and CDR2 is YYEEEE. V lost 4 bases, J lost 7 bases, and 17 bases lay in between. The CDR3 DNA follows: TGTGCCAGCAGCCCTGGGAGGGGCGTAGGTGGCTACACCTTC. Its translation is CASSPGRGVGGYTF.

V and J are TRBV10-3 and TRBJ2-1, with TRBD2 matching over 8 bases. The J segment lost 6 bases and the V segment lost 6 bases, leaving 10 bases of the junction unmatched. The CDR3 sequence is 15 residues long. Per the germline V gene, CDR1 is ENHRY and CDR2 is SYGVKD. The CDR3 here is CAISSGTRGFNEQFF. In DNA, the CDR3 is TGTGCCATCAGCTCCGGGACTAGGGGGTTCAATGAGCAGTTCTTC.

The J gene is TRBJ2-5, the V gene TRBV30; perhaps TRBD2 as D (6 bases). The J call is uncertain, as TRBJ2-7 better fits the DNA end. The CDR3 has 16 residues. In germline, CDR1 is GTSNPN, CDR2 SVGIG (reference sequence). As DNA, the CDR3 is TGTGCCTGGAGTGAGGTCGGCGGGGTGGCAAATTACGAGCAGTACTTC. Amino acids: CAWSEVGGVANYEQYF.

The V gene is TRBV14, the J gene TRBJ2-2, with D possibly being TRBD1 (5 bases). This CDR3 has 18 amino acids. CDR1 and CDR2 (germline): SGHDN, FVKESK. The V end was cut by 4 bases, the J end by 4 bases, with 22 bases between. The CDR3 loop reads CASSRPRAKHRGTGELFF. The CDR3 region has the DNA TGTGCCAGCAGCCGACCCAGGGCCAAACACCGAGGCACCGGGGAGCTGTTTTTT.

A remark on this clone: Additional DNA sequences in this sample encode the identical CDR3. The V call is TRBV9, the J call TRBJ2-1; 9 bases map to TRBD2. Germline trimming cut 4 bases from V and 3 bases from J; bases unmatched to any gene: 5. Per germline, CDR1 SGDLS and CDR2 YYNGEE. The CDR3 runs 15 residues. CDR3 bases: TGTGCCAGCAGCCGAACTAGCGGGTTCTACAATGAGCAGTTCTTC. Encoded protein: CASSRTSGFYNEQFF.

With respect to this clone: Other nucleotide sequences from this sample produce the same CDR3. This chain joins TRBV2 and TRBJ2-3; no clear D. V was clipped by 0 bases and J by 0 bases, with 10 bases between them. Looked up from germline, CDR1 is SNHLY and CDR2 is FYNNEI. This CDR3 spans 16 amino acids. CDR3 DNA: TGTGCCAGCAGTGAAGCAGGCGCACCTAGCACAGATACGCAGTATTTT. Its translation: CASSEAGAPSTDTQYF.

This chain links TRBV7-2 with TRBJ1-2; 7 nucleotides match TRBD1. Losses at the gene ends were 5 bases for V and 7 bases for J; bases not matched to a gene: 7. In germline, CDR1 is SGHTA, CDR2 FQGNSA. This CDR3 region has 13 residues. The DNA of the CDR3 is TGTGCCAGCAGCCCAGACAGGGAAGGTGGCTACACCTTC. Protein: CASSPDREGGYTF.

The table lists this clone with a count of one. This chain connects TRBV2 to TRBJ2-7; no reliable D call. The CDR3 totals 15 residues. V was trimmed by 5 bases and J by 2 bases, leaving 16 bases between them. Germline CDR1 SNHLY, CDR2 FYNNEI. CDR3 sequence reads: CASSSSEVVPYEQYF. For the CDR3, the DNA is TGTGCCAGCAGTTCATCAGAAGTAGTACCCTACGAGCAGTACTTC.

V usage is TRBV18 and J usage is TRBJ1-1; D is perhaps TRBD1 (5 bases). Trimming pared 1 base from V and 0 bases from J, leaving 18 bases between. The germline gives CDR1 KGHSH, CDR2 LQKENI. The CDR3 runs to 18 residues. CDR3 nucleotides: TGTGCCAGCTCACCACGACCGGGGGGGGGTACCATGAACACTGAAGCTTTCTTT. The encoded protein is CASSPRPGGGTMNTEAFF. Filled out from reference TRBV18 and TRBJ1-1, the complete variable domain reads NAGVMQNPRHLVRRRGQEARLRCSPMKGHSHVYWYRQLPEEGLKFMVYLQKENIIDESGMPKERFSAEFPKEGPSILRIQQVVRGDSAAYFCASSPRPGGGTMNTEAFFGQGTRLTVV.

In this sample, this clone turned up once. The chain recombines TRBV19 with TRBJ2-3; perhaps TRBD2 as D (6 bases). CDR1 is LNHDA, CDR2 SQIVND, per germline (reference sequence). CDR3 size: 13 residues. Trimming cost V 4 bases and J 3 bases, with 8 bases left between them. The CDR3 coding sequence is TGTGCCAGTAGTAGCGGGACGACAGATACGCAGTATTTT. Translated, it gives CASSSGTTDTQYF.

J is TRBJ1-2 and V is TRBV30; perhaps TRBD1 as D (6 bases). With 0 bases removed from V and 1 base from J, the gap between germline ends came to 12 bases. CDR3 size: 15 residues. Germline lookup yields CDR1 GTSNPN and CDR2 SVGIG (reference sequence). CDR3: CAWSVGQNFNYGYTF. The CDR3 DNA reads TGTGCCTGGAGTGTAGGACAGAATTTTAACTATGGCTACACCTTC.

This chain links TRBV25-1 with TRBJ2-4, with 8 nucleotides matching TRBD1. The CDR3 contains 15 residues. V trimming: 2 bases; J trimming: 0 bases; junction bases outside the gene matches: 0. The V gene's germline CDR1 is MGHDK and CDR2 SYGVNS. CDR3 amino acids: CASSEDRGAKNIQYF. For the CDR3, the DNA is TGTGCCAGCAGTGAAGACAGGGGAGCCAAAAACATTCAGTACTTC.

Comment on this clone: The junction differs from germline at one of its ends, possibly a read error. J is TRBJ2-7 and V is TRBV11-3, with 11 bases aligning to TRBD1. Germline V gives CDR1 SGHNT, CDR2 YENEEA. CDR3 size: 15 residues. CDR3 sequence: CASSPRTGGSHEQYF. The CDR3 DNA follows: TGTGCCAGCAGCCCCCGGACAGGGGGCTCCCACGAGCAGTACTTC.

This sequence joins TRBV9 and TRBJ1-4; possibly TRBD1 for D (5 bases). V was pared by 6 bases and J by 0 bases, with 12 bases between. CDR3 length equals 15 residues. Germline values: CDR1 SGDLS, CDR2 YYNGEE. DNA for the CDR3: TGTGCCAGCACCCGGGACTCCTCAACTAATGAAAAACTGTTTTTT. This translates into CASTRDSSTNEKLFF.

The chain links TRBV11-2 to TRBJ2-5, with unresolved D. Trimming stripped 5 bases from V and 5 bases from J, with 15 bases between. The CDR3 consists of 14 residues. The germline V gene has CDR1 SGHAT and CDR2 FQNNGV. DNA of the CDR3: TGTGCCAGCAGCCGCCTCCGGTCGTGGGAGACCCAGTACTTC. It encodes CASSRLRSWETQYF.

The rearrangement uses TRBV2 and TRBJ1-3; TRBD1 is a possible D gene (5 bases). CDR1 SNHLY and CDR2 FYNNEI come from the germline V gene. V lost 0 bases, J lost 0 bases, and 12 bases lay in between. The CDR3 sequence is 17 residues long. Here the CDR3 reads CASSEAGAGGSGNTIYF. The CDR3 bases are TGTGCCAGCAGTGAAGCAGGGGCAGGTGGCTCTGGAAACACCATATATTTT.

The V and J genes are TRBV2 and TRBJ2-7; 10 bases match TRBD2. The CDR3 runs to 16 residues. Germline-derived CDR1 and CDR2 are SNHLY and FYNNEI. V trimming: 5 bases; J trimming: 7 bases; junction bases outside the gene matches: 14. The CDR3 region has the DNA TGTGCCAGCAGTCCCCTCAGCGGGAGGGGGACTGGGGAGCAGTACTTC. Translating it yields CASSPLSGRGTGEQYF.

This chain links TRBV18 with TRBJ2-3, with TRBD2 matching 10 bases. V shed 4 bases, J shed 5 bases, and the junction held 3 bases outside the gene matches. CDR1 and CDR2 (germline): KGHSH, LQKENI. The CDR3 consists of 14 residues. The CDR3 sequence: CASSRSGREDTQYF. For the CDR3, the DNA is TGTGCCAGCTCACGAAGCGGGAGGGAAGATACGCAGTATTTT. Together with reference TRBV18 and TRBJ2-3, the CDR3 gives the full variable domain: NAGVMQNPRHLVRRRGQEARLRCSPMKGHSHVYWYRQLPEEGLKFMVYLQKENIIDESGMPKERFSAEFPKEGPSILRIQQVVRGDSAAYFCASSRSGREDTQYFGPGTRLTVL.

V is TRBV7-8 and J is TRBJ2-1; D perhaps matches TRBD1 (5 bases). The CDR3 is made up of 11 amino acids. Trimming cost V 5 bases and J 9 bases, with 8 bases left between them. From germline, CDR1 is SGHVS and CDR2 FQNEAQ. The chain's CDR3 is CASSPGAEQFF. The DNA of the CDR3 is TGTGCCAGCAGCCCTGGGGCTGAGCAGTTCTTC.

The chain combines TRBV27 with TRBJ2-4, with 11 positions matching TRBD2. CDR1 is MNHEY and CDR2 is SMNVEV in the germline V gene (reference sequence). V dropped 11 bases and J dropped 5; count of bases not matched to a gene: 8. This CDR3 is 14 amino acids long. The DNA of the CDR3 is TGTGCCCCCGGGACTAGCGGCTCCGAAAACATTCAGTACTTC. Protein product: CAPGTSGSENIQYF.

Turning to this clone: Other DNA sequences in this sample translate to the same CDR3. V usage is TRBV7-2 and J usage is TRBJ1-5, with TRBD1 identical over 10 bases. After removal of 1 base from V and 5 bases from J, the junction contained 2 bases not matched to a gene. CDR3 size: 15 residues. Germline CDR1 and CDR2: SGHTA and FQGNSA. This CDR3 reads CASSLVGQGYQPQHF. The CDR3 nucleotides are TGTGCCAGCAGCTTAGTGGGACAGGGGTATCAGCCCCAGCATTTT.

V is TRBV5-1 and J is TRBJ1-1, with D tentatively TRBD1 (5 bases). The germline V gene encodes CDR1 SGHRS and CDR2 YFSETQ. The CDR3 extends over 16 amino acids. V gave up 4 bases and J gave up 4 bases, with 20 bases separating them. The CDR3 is CASSRLASGVGTEAFF. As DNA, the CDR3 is TGCGCCAGCAGCCGATTGGCCTCGGGGGTGGGCACTGAAGCTTTCTTT. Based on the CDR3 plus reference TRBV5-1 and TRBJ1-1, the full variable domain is KAGVTQTPRYLIKTRGQQVTLSCSPISGHRSVSWYQQTPGQGLQFLFEYFSETQRNKGNFPGRFSGRQFSNSRSEMNVSTLELGDSALYLCASSRLASGVGTEAFFGQGTRLTVV.

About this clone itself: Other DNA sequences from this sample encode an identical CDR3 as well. The CDR3 nucleotides are TGTGCCAGCAGTGCCCCGGACAGGGGCACAGATACGCAGTATTTT. Encoded protein: CASSAPDRGTDTQYF. The chain links TRBV6-1 to TRBJ2-3; 8 bases are shared with TRBD1. The CDR3 extends over 15 amino acids. Germline CDR1 MNHNS, CDR2 SASEGT. V lost 4 bases and J lost 1; bases outside the gene matches: 4.

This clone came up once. The DNA of the CDR3 is TGTGCCAGCAGACACCGGACAGGGCTGTACGAGCAGTACTTC. Its protein product is CASRHRTGLYEQYF. This chain connects TRBV6-5 to TRBJ2-5; 8 bases fit TRBD1. The J call may be incorrect, as the DNA end agrees better with TRBJ2-7. The CDR3 has 14 residues. The germline V gene has CDR1 MNHEY and CDR2 SVGAGI.

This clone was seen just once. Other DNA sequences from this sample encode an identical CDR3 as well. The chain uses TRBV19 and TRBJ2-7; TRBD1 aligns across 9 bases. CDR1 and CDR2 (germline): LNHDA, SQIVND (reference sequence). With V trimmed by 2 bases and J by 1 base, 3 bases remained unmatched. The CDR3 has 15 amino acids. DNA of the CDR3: TGTGCCAGTAGTATATCCGGGACAGGGTCCTACGAGCAGTACTTC. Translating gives CASSISGTGSYEQYF.

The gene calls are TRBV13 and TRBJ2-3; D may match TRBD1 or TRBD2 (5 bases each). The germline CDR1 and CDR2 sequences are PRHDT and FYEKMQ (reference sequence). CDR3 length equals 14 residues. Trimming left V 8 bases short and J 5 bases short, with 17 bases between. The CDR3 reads CASARGRHEDTQYF. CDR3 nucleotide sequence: TGTGCCAGCGCCCGGGGCCGACATGAAGATACGCAGTATTTT. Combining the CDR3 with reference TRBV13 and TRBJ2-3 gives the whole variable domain AAGVIQSPRHLIKEKRETATLKCYPIPRHDTVYWYQQGPGQDPQFLISFYEKMQSDKGSIPDRFSAQQFSDYHSELNMSSLELGDSALYFCASARGRHEDTQYFGPGTRLTVL.

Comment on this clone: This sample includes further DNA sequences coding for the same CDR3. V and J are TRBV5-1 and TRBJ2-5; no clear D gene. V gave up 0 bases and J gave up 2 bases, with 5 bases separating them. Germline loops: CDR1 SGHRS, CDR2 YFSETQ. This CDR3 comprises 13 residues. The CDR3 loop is CASSLGLQETQYF. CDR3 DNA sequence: TGCGCCAGCAGCTTGGGGCTACAAGAGACCCAGTACTTC.

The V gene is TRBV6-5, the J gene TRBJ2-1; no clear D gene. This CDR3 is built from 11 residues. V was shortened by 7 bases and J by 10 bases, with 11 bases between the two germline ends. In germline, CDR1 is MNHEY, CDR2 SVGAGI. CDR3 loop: CASTLASEQFF. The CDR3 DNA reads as TGTGCCAGCACCCTCGCTTCGGAGCAGTTCTTC.

The CDR3 DNA is TGTGCCAGCAGTAAGGGACAGAAAAGGGTGGAGTATGGCTACACCTTC. It yields the protein CASSKGQKRVEYGYTF. J is TRBJ1-2 and V is TRBV6-6; TRBD1 agrees at 7 bases. V shed 5 bases and J 5 bases; nucleotides not matched to a gene: 14. Germline lookup yields CDR1 MNHNY and CDR2 SVGAGI (reference sequence). This CDR3 contains 16 residues.